Reported below is one TCR beta chain. This clonotype was found a few times. No cognate antigen has been identified for it. No base-level quality is on record; no much larger clone is a single base apart. This specimen comes from a study of response to subunit inactivated influenza vaccine (dated by TCRdb to 2016 to 2019). About the investigation overall: Deep quantitative T cell receptor repertoire profiling was used in the study to track responses to a trivalent subunit inactivated influenza vaccine. Study-wide conclusions, independent of this receptor: According to the authors, only a limited number of new T cells may be recruited by each seasonal influenza vaccination.

CDR1 and CDR2 are read off the germline V gene (reference sequence) as DFQATT and SNEGSKA. The V end loses 1 base and the J end loses 4 bases, and a stretch of 17 bases separates them. Its CDR3 holds 16 amino acids, cysteine through phenylalanine. Only CDR3 DNA is held: 48 bases, read in frame from base 1. The method behind the library was RT-PCR. Data came from an Illumina HiSeq 2500. TCRdb cleaned the public reads at Q25 with fastp, built clones with MiXCR and kept in-frame beta chains. Entries that share a CDR3 protein sequence are merged under the most common genes and DNA. Across this sample there are around 470,000 distinct CDR3 sequences, with 6% to 9% seen only once. The ten largest clones take up around 13% of the sample.

The sequence derives from a man aged 50 to 69 who received an inactivated influenza vaccine. Donor details come from another sample of the same person, matched by shared clones. The chain is assembled from TRBV20-1 and TRBJ2-1; D gene: possibly TRBD1, on 5 matching bases. The sample here was PBMCs from blood, taken less than 30 months after vaccination. Here the CDR3 is given as CSARGSGGREYNEQFF. The DNA sequence is as follows: TGCAGTGCTAGAGGGAGTGGTGGCAGGGAATACAATGAGCAGTTCTTC.